The entry below describes one T cell receptor beta chain. This entry comes from a study of T cell repertoires in ileal Crohn's disease. Trimming removed 1 base from V and 2 bases from J, with 9 bases in between. CDR1 SGHTA and CDR2 FQGNSA come from the germline V gene. This CDR3 is 16 amino acids long. Repertoires were generated with immunoSEQ multiplex PCR, while TCRdb's copy carries only in-frame clones and drops some. The data hold approximately 13,000 clones, with 60% to 85% observed a single time. The sequence derives from an adult with Crohn's disease. V gene TRBV7-2 combines with J gene TRBJ1-6; D uncertain. Sequenced: ileal tissue. The CDR3 sequence is CASSLVAAAYNSPLHF. For the CDR3, the DNA is TGTGCCAGCAGCTTAGTGGCGGCAGCCTATAATTCACCCCTCCACTTT.